Following are 21 T cell receptor beta chains from one sample sequenced in a study of shared clonotypes between healthy human individuals. Sequencing was performed with immunoSEQ multiplex PCR; in TCRdb, only in-frame clones are kept and a portion is missing. The table records around 1,900,000 clones, roughly 93% of them present only once. Naive CD8 isolation took CD45RO-negative cells positively selected for CCR7 and excluded terminally differentiated effector memory CD45RA+ cells. The sample comprised naive CD8+ T cells from PBMCs. The receptors were sampled from a man aged 18 to 29 in good health. Some clones in this sample may be carry-over from other donors' samples.

In regard to this clone: The sample holds other DNA sequences that translate to the same CDR3. J is TRBJ2-7 and V is TRBV6-5; no reliable D call. The CDR3 covers 13 residues. In germline, CDR1 is MNHEY, CDR2 SVGAGI. Deletions cut 0 bases from V and 3 bases from J, with 6 bases between. The CDR3 DNA sequence: TGTGCCAGCAGTTACTCGAGCTACTACGAGCAGTACTTC. This translates into CASSYSSYYEQYF.

V and J are TRBV30 and TRBJ2-7; D ambiguous. The CDR3 is made up of 13 amino acids. Trimming removed 2 bases from V and 6 bases from J, with 14 bases in between. Germline V CDR1 and CDR2: GTSNPN, SVGIG (reference sequence). The CDR3 reads CAWSPSLRLEQYF. The CDR3, as DNA: TGTGCCTGGAGTCCTTCCCTCCGGCTCGAGCAGTACTTC.

V is TRBV25-1 and J is TRBJ2-7; perhaps TRBD1 as D (6 bases). This CDR3 is built from 12 residues. The germline gives CDR1 MGHDK, CDR2 SYGVNS. V lost 6 bases and J 3 bases, leaving 9 bases between the germline ends. The DNA of the CDR3 is TGTGCCAGCAGCACAGGGTACTACGAGCAGTACTTC. It encodes CASSTGYYEQYF.

V gene TRBV7-9 combines with J gene TRBJ2-1; 8 positions agree with TRBD2. Germline V gives CDR1 SEHNR, CDR2 FQNEAQ (reference sequence). Unmatched junction bases numbered 5, after V lost 4 bases and J lost 6 bases. The CDR3 is 14 residues long. The CDR3 loop reads CASSSGGGSNEQFF. CDR3 nucleotides: TGTGCCAGCAGCTCAGGCGGGGGGAGCAATGAGCAGTTCTTC.

This clone was seen once. J is TRBJ1-2 and V is TRBV13, with D possibly being TRBD1 (5 bases). Germline CDR1 is PRHDT and CDR2 is FYEKMQ (reference sequence). The V and J ends lost 3 bases and 7 bases respectively, with 15 bases between them. The CDR3 is 14 amino acids. In nucleotides, the CDR3 is TGTGCCAGCAGCTTGGGCCAAGGGAGGGGTGGCTACACCTTC. This encodes CASSLGQGRGGYTF.

The rearrangement uses TRBV5-6 and TRBJ2-4; D tentatively fits TRBD1 or TRBD2 (7 bases each). The V gene lost 3 bases and the J gene lost 5 bases, with 12 bases spanning the gap. The CDR3 loop spans 14 amino acids. The germline V gene encodes CDR1 SGHDT and CDR2 YYEEEE. The CDR3 reads CASSYPGGENIQYF. CDR3 DNA: TGTGCCAGCAGCTACCCAGGGGGGGAAAACATTCAGTACTTC. Using reference TRBV5-6 and TRBJ2-4 for the parts outside the CDR3, the full variable domain is DAGVTQSPTHLIKTRGQQVTLRCSPKSGHDTVSWYQQALGQGPQFIFQYYEEEERQRGNFPDRFSGHQFPNYSSELNVNALLLGDSALYLCASSYPGGENIQYFGAGTRLSVL.

A remark on this clone: The same CDR3 can be traced to other DNA sequences in this sample. The chain employs TRBV7-9 and TRBJ1-2; 8 bases line up with TRBD1. There are 13 residues in the CDR3. The V and J ends lost 3 bases and 5 bases, in that order; junction bases with no gene match: 2. Per germline, CDR1 SEHNR and CDR2 FQNEAQ (reference sequence). The DNA of the CDR3 is TGTGCCAGCAGCTTGACAGGGGATTATGGCTACACCTTC. It specifies CASSLTGDYGYTF.

This clone appeared a single time. The chain employs TRBV5-1 and TRBJ2-3; TRBD2 matches at 7 bases. With 2 bases clipped from V and 1 base from J, the junction kept 1 base outside the gene matches. This CDR3 has 14 amino acids. The germline V gene has CDR1 SGHRS and CDR2 YFSETQ. This chain's CDR3 is CASSFAGGTDTQYF. For the CDR3, the DNA is TGCGCCAGCAGCTTCGCGGGAGGCACAGATACGCAGTATTTT.

The chain is built from TRBV6-5 and TRBJ2-5; 7 positions agree with TRBD1. This CDR3 has 13 residues. After removal of 4 bases from V and 3 bases from J, the junction contained 2 bases not matched to a gene. Germline V gives CDR1 MNHEY, CDR2 SVGAGI. The DNA of the CDR3 is TGTGCCAGCAGTTCAGACAGGGAAGAGACCCAGTACTTC. Protein sequence: CASSSDREETQYF.

In the case of this clone: One end of the junction does not line up with germline, which may come from a read error. Different DNA sequences within this sample yield the same CDR3. The chain couples TRBV7-6 to TRBJ2-1; D is possibly TRBD1 or TRBD2 (6 bases each). CDR3 length equals 13 residues. CDR1 SGHVS and CDR2 FNYEAQ come from the germline V gene. The CDR3 DNA reads TGTGCCAGCAGCTTAGCGCGGGACAACGAGCAGTTCTTC. Amino acid sequence: CASSLARDNEQFF.

The CDR3 here is CASSTRTALNTEAFF. CDR3 nucleotide sequence: TGTGCCAGCAGCACGAGGACAGCCTTGAACACTGAAGCTTTCTTT. This chain joins TRBV27 and TRBJ1-1, with D possibly being TRBD1 (6 bases). This CDR3 is built from 15 residues. V was shortened by 6 bases and J by 0 bases, with 14 bases between the two germline ends. In germline, CDR1 is MNHEY, CDR2 SMNVEV (reference sequence).

The chain employs TRBV19 and TRBJ2-1, with a possible D match to TRBD2 (6 bases). V gave up 0 bases and J gave up 5 bases, with 20 bases separating them. The CDR3 runs 18 residues. Germline V gene data show CDR1 as LNHDA and CDR2 as SQIVND (reference sequence). This CDR3 reads CASSIDPYRETANNEQFF. The CDR3 DNA reads as TGTGCCAGTAGTATAGATCCTTACCGGGAGACGGCCAACAATGAGCAGTTCTTC.

This sequence joins TRBV27 and TRBJ2-7; TRBD1 matches at 9 bases. Germline loops: CDR1 MNHEY, CDR2 SMNVEV (reference sequence). The CDR3 runs 15 residues. With 3 bases clipped from V and 3 bases from J, the junction kept 6 bases outside the gene matches. CDR3 in amino acids: CASSFLGTGFYEQYF. The CDR3 bases are TGTGCCAGCAGTTTTTTGGGGACAGGGTTCTACGAGCAGTACTTC.

The chain couples TRBV6-1 to TRBJ2-7, with D possibly being TRBD1 or TRBD2 (5 bases each). The ends were cut back, 8 bases at V and 4 bases at J, with 18 bases in the middle. Looked up from germline, CDR1 is MNHNS and CDR2 is SASEGT. The CDR3 consists of 14 residues. CDR3 nucleotides: TGTGCCAGCTGGGGATTCGGGACGAGTTACGAGCAGTACTTC. Residues: CASWGFGTSYEQYF.

CDR3 region: CASSQGQLAAIYEQYF. The CDR3 nucleotides read TGCGCCAGCAGCCAAGGTCAACTAGCGGCCATTTACGAGCAGTACTTC. The chain employs TRBV4-1 and TRBJ2-7; 8 positions agree with TRBD2. V dropped 1 base and J dropped 4; count of bases not matched to a gene: 9. The CDR3 loop spans 16 amino acids. CDR1 and CDR2 (germline): MGHRA, YSYEKL.

This chain uses TRBV5-6 with TRBJ2-1, with D tentatively TRBD1 or TRBD2 (5 bases each). CDR1 and CDR2 (germline): SGHDT, YYEEEE. The CDR3 spans 16 residues. V lost 4 bases to trimming and J lost 5 bases, with 19 bases between them. The CDR3 spells CASSARGTGIHNEQFF. The CDR3, as DNA: TGTGCCAGCAGCGCGAGGGGCACGGGGATCCACAATGAGCAGTTCTTC.

V and J are TRBV6-1 and TRBJ1-2; D perhaps matches TRBD1 (5 bases). Trimming removed 7 bases from V and 2 bases from J, with 17 bases in between. Looked up from germline, CDR1 is MNHNS and CDR2 is SASEGT. The CDR3 loop spans 15 amino acids. The DNA of the CDR3 is TGTGCCAGCACGGAATGGTCGACAGCGAACTATGGCTACACCTTC. It is translated as CASTEWSTANYGYTF.

J is TRBJ2-1 and V is TRBV29-1; 9 bases match TRBD2. Trimming at V came to 1 base and at J to 1 base, leaving 20 bases not matched to a gene. This CDR3 contains 21 residues. In germline, CDR1 is SQVTM, CDR2 ANQGSEA. For the CDR3, the DNA is TGCAGCGTTGAAGGTCTAGCGGGGAACCAGGTTCGGGGGGTTTCCTACAATGAGCAGTTCTTC. This translates into CSVEGLAGNQVRGVSYNEQFF.

The gene calls are TRBV19 and TRBJ2-2; D unclear. The CDR3 extends over 13 amino acids. Trimming took 5 bases from V and 6 from J, leaving 10 bases between them. Looked up from germline, CDR1 is LNHDA and CDR2 is SQIVND (reference sequence). CDR3 bases: TGTGCCAGTAGTCCTACCTTTGCCGGGGAGCTGTTTTTT. It specifies CASSPTFAGELFF.

V gene TRBV27 combines with J gene TRBJ2-7; TRBD1 matches at 7 bases. CDR3 size: 14 residues. Germline V gene lookup returns CDR1 MNHEY and CDR2 SMNVEV (reference sequence). The ends lost 5 bases at V and 4 bases at J; junction bases unmatched: 8. This CDR3 reads CASSRTGAGYEQYF. The CDR3, as DNA: TGTGCCAGCAGTCGTACAGGGGCCGGGTACGAGCAGTACTTC.

The table lists this clone with a few counts. The chain joins TRBV7-9 to TRBJ2-7; D call uncertain. The germline V gene encodes CDR1 SEHNR and CDR2 FQNEAQ (reference sequence). The CDR3 totals 14 residues. V lost 3 bases to trimming and J lost 5 bases, with 14 bases between them. The CDR3 bases are TGTGCCAGCAGCTTCCCTTCAAGGTCCGACGAGCAGTACTTC. It is translated as CASSFPSRSDEQYF. The full variable domain, with the rest looked up from reference TRBV7-9 and TRBJ2-7, is DTGVSQNPRHKITKRGQNVTFRCDPISEHNRLYWYRQTLGQGPEFLTYFQNEAQLEKSRLLSDRFSAERPKGSFSTLEIQRTEQGDSAMYLCASSFPSRSDEQYFGPGTRLTVT.